This TCR beta chain was obtained from a study of T cell responses to AZD1222 COVID-19 vaccine. Study results and caveats: No day 14 peak samples; only post-peak repertoires were characterized. Possibly, clonal diversity was underestimated; donors were largely white British and included more females. Mapped onto spike, vaccine-associated CD4 TCRs spanned it and were dominant at 160-218 and 743-854. Spike-specific TCR depth and breadth grew after two AZD1222 doses.

Trimming shortened V by 1 base and J by 6 bases, and 15 bases separated the two germline ends. The CDR3 length is 16 residues. Germline CDR1 and CDR2: LGHNA and YSLEER. As concerns this clone: Antigen unknown.

Using immunoSEQ multiplex PCR, the repertoire was profiled, and TCRdb retains in-frame clones only, with some absent. This table has under 150,000 clones, approximately 88% appearing once. This chain connects TRBV4-3 to TRBJ2-2; D may correspond to TRBD1 or TRBD2 (5 bases each). This clonotype was obtained from an adult who received the AZD1222 COVID-19 vaccine. The sample here was peripheral blood, taken 28 days after the second AZD1222 dose. The CDR3 DNA reads as TGCGCCAGCAGCCAAGCTGAGCCAGGGAGTCCCGGGGAGCTGTTTTTT. This codes for CASSQAEPGSPGELFF.